The rows below give T cell receptor beta chains drawn from one sample of a study of graft-versus-host responses after intestinal transplantation. Here immunoSEQ multiplex PCR was the method, and the copy in TCRdb shows in-frame clones only, minus some. Altogether about 12,000 clones are present, roughly 93% being singletons, with the ten largest covering about 4.5%. This material consisted of PBMCs, taken 1032 days after intestinal transplantation. These receptors originate from a human patient who received an intestinal transplant, so some T cells may come from the graft donor. Each CDR3 is given with its conserved first and last residue. The D gene is left open where the match is weak. Clone size is given for some rows only: seen once, a few or many times, or a class if the clone is expanded.

CASSEASGGQETQYF | TGTGCCAGCAGTGAAGCTAGCGGGGGGCAAGAGACCCAGTACTTC | NA | TRBJ2-5 | TRBD2 | TRBV6-1
CSVATGFTEAFF | TGCAGCGTCGCGACAGGGTTCACTGAAGCTTTCTTT | NA | TRBJ1-1 | TRBD1 | TRBV29-1
CASSFASDPLGAKLFF | TGTGCCAGCAGCTTCGCTTCCGACCCGCTTGGTGCAAAACTGTTTTTT | NA | TRBJ1-4 | NA | TRBV5-6
CASTGTSDGGELFF | TGTGCCAGCACCGGGACTAGCGATGGCGGGGAGCTGTTTTTT | NA | TRBJ2-2 | TRBD2 | TRBV6-4
CASSLQTGNTEAFF | TGCGCCAGCAGCTTACAGACAGGCAACACTGAAGCTTTCTTT | NA | TRBJ1-1 | NA | TRBV5-1
CASTGGNSYEQYF | TGCGCCAGCACGGGGGGGAACTCCTACGAGCAGTACTTC | NA | TRBJ2-7 | TRBD2 | TRBV5-1
CASSRDRNYGYTF | TGTGCCAGCTCCAGGGACCGGAACTATGGCTACACCTTC | NA | TRBJ1-2 | NA | TRBV11-2
CASSLTRDRGRDTQYF | TGTGCCAGCAGCTTGACCCGGGACAGGGGGCGGGATACGCAGTATTTT | NA | TRBJ2-3 | TRBD1 | TRBV5-8
CASSEAQYSKDTQYF | TGTGCCAGCAGTGAAGCCCAGTATAGCAAAGATACGCAGTATTTT | NA | TRBJ2-3 | NA | TRBV25-1
CASSSGTSPYNEQFF | TGTGCCAGCAGCTCCGGGACTAGCCCCTACAATGAGCAGTTCTTC | NA | TRBJ2-1 | TRBD2 | TRBV7-8
CASSLGARGGKAEAFF | TGTGCCAGCAGCTTGGGAGCGAGGGGGGGGAAGGCTGAAGCTTTCTTT | NA | TRBJ1-1 | NA | TRBV5-7
CSVVQGGEKLFF | TGCAGCGTTGTACAGGGGGGTGAAAAACTGTTTTTT | NA | TRBJ1-4 | TRBD1 | TRBV29-1
CASSPPVLVPGVQYF | TGTGCCAGCAGCCCCCCAGTTCTGGTACCCGGGGTGCAGTACTTC | NA | TRBJ2-5 | NA | TRBV7-9
CASSTEERTRELFF | TGTGCCAGCAGCACCGAGGAGAGGACCCGGGAGCTGTTTTTT | NA | TRBJ2-2 | NA | TRBV9
CASSVETGGNEKLFF | TGTGCCAGCAGCGTCGAGACAGGGGGGAATGAAAAACTGTTTTTT | NA | TRBJ1-4 | TRBD1 | TRBV9
CASSLDRQETQYF | TGCGCCAGCAGCTTGGACCGCCAAGAGACCCAGTACTTC | NA | TRBJ2-5 | NA | TRBV5-1
CASSYSGRGEAFF | TGTGCCAGCAGTTACTCCGGCAGGGGTGAAGCTTTCTTT | NA | TRBJ1-1 | NA | TRBV6-6
CASSRYSNQPQHF | TGTGCCAGCAGCCGCTATAGCAATCAGCCCCAGCATTTT | NA | TRBJ1-5 | NA | TRBV7-9
CASSGTTGLYNSPLHF | TGTGCCAGCAGTGGAACTACGGGACTGTATAATTCACCCCTCCACTTT | NA | TRBJ1-6 | NA | TRBV2
CAISAGSPNQPQHF | TGTGCCATCAGTGCTGGCAGTCCCAATCAGCCCCAGCATTTT | NA | TRBJ1-5 | NA | TRBV10-3
CASSQVTGEPEAFF | TGTGCCAGCAGCCAAGTTACGGGGGAGCCTGAAGCTTTCTTT | few | TRBJ1-1 | NA | TRBV4-2
CASSSWTGGWDEQFF | TGCGCCAGCAGCTCGTGGACAGGGGGATGGGATGAGCAGTTCTTC | NA | TRBJ2-1 | TRBD1 | TRBV5-1
CASSPVRTPGDGYTF | TGTGCCAGCTCACCAGTGCGGACCCCGGGGGATGGCTACACCTTC | NA | TRBJ1-2 | NA | TRBV18
CASSKHRGDNYGYTF | TGTGCCAGCAGTAAACACAGGGGTGATAACTATGGCTACACCTTC | NA | TRBJ1-2 | TRBD1 | TRBV6-5
CASSIRLGAANEKLFF | TGTGCCAGTAGTATACGTTTAGGGGCAGCTAATGAAAAACTGTTTTTT | NA | TRBJ1-4 | NA | TRBV19
CASSPQANEQFF | TGTGCCAGCAGTCCACAGGCCAATGAGCAGTTCTTC | NA | TRBJ2-1 | NA | TRBV27
CASSDPTAVSGYTF | TGTGCCAGCAGCGATCCTACGGCCGTGAGTGGCTACACCTTC | few | TRBJ1-2 | NA | TRBV9
CASRSGSGELFF | TGCGCCAGCAGATCGGGTTCCGGGGAGCTGTTTTTT | NA | TRBJ2-2 | NA | TRBV4-1
CASSPLGTGFYEQYF | TGTGCCAGCAGCCCCTTGGGGACAGGGTTTTACGAGCAGTACTTC | NA | TRBJ2-7 | TRBD1 | TRBV5-6
CASRALRGTTIYF | TGTGCCAGCAGGGCCCTGAGAGGGACCACCATATATTTT | NA | TRBJ1-3 | NA | TRBV6-6
CASSQDPAGSPYEQYF | TGTGCCAGCAGCCAAGATCCCGCGGGGTCCCCCTACGAGCAGTACTTC | NA | TRBJ2-7 | NA | TRBV14
CASSTLDGNTEAFF | TGTGCCAGTAGTACATTAGACGGGAACACTGAAGCTTTCTTT | NA | TRBJ1-1 | NA | TRBV19
CASSEWGTGGYEQYF | TGTGCCAGCAGTGAATGGGGGACAGGGGGCTACGAGCAGTACTTC | NA | TRBJ2-7 | TRBD1 | TRBV25-1
CASSLDPNQPQHF | TGTGCCAGCAGCCTAGACCCCAATCAGCCCCAGCATTTT | NA | TRBJ1-5 | NA | TRBV7-3
CASSFRGGTEAFF | TGTGCCAGCAGCTTTAGGGGGGGCACTGAAGCTTTCTTT | NA | TRBJ1-1 | NA | TRBV7-2
CASSPPKETQYF | TGTGCCAGCTCACCACCGAAGGAGACCCAGTACTTC | NA | TRBJ2-5 | NA | TRBV18
CASSLESGGYGNTIYF | TGTGCCAGCAGCTTAGAGTCGGGGGGGTATGGAAACACCATATATTTT | NA | TRBJ1-3 | NA | TRBV7-8
CASWGGQGNSPLHF | TGTGCCAGCTGGGGCGGACAGGGGAATTCACCCCTCCACTTT | NA | TRBJ1-6 | TRBD1 | TRBV2
CASSATGGSNEQFF | TGTGCCAGCAGCGCTACGGGGGGGTCCAATGAGCAGTTCTTC | NA | TRBJ2-1 | TRBD2 | TRBV9
CASSRTLNTEAFF | TGTGCCAGCAGTAGGACCTTGAACACTGAAGCTTTCTTT | NA | TRBJ1-1 | NA | TRBV6-1
CASSPPLYEQYF | TGTGCCAGCAGCCCACCCCTCTACGAGCAGTACTTC | once | TRBJ2-7 | NA | TRBV11-1
CASSDSGNRTVGYTF | TGTGCCAGCAGTGACTCGGGAAACCGGACAGTCGGCTACACCTTC | NA | TRBJ1-2 | NA | TRBV6-4
CASSSGTADEKLFF | TGCGCCAGCAGCTCCGGGACAGCGGATGAAAAACTGTTTTTT | NA | TRBJ1-4 | TRBD1 | TRBV5-1
CASSYSGQAFDTQYF | TGTGCCAGCAGTTACTCGGGACAGGCTTTTGATACGCAGTATTTT | NA | TRBJ2-3 | TRBD1 | TRBV6-5